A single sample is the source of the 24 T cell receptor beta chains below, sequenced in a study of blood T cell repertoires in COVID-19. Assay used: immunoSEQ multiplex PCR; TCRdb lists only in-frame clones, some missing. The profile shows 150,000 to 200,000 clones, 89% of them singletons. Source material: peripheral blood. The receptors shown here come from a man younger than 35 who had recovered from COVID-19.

The CDR3 DNA reads as TGCAGTGCTAGTAGGGGGTCCAATCAGCCCCAGCATTTT. Its translation: CSASRGSNQPQHF. The gene calls are TRBV20-1 and TRBJ1-5; tentative D call: TRBD1 (6 bases). This CDR3 region has 13 residues. Germline lookup yields CDR1 DFQATT and CDR2 SNEGSKA (reference sequence). V lost 3 bases and J lost 3, with 9 bases in between.

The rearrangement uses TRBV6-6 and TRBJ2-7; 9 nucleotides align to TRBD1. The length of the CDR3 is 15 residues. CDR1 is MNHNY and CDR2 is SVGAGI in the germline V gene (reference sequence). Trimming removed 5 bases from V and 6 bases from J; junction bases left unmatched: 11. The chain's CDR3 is CASSVRDRASSEQYF. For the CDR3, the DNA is TGTGCCAGCAGTGTCCGGGACAGGGCTTCTAGCGAGCAGTACTTC.

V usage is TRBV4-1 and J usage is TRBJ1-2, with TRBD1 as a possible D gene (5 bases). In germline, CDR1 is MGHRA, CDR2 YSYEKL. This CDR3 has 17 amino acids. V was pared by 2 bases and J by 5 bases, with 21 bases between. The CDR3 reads CASSQKGSQTVGYGYTF. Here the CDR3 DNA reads TGCGCCAGCAGCCAAAAAGGATCGCAGACAGTTGGGTATGGCTACACCTTC.

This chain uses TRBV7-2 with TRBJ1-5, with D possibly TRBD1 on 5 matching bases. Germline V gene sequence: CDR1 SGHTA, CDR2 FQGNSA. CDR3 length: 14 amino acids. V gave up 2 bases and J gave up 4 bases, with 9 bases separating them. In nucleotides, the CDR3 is TGTGCCAGCAGCTTATGGGGGGGGAATCAGCCCCAGCATTTT. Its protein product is CASSLWGGNQPQHF.

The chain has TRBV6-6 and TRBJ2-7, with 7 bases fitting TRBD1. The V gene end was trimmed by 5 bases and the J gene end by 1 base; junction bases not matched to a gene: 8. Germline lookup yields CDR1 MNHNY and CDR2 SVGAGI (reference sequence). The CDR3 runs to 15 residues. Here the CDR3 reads CASSPFRDSSYEQYF. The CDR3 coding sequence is TGTGCCAGCAGTCCTTTTAGGGACAGTTCCTACGAGCAGTACTTC.

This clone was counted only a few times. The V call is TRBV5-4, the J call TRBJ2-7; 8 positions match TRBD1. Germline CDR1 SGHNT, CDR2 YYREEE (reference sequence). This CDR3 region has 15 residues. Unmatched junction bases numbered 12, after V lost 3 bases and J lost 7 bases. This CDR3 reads CASSSSDRVIKEQYF. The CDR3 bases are TGTGCCAGCAGCTCCTCGGACAGGGTGATCAAAGAGCAGTACTTC.

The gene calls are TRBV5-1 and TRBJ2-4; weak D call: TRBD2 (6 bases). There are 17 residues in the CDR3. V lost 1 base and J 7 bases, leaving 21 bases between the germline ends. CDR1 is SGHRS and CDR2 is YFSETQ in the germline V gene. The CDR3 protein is CASSLIKGSGQGNIQYF. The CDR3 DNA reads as TGCGCCAGCAGCTTGATAAAGGGGAGCGGGCAAGGTAACATTCAGTACTTC.

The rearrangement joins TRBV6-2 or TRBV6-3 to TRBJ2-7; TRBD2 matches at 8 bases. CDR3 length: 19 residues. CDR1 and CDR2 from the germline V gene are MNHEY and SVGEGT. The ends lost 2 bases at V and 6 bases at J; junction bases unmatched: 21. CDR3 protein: CASSYRGPGESGRRREQYF. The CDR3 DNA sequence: TGTGCCAGCAGTTACCGGGGACCCGGTGAAAGCGGGAGAAGGCGCGAGCAGTACTTC.

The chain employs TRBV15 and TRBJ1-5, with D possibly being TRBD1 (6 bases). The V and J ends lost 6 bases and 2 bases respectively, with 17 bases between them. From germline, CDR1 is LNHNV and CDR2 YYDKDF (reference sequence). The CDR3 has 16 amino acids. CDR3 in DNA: TGTGCCACCAGTCTGGACAGTAGCTGGGGCAATCAGCCCCAGCATTTT. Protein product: CATSLDSSWGNQPQHF.

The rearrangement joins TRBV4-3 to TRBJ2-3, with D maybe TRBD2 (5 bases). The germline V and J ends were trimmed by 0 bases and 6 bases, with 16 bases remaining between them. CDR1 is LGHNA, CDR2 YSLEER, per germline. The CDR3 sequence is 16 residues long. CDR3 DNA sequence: TGCGCCAGCAGCCAAGATCCCCTAGCTAGAAACGATACGCAGTATTTT. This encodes CASSQDPLARNDTQYF.

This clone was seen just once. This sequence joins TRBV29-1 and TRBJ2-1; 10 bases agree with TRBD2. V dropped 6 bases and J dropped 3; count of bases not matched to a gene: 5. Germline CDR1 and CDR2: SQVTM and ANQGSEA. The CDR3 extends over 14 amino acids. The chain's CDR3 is CSVEGLAIYNEQFF. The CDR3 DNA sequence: TGCAGCGTAGAGGGACTAGCGATCTACAATGAGCAGTTCTTC.

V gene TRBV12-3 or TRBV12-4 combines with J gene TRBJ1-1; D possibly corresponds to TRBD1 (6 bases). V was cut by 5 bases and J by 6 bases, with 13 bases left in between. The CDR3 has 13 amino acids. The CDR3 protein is CASSPRQVSEAFF. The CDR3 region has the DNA TGTGCCAGCAGTCCGCGACAGGTATCTGAAGCTTTCTTT.

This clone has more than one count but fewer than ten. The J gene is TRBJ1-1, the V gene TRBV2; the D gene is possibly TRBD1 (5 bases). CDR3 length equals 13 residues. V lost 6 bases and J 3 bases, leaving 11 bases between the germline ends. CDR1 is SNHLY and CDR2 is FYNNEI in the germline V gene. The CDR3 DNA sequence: TGTGCCAGCAGCCCAAGGGGATACACTGAAGCTTTCTTT. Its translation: CASSPRGYTEAFF.

The chain's CDR3 is CASNRDSKETQYF. CDR3 nucleotides: TGTGCCAGCAATCGGGACAGTAAAGAGACCCAGTACTTC. This chain links TRBV12-3 or TRBV12-4 with TRBJ2-5; 7 nucleotides line up with TRBD1. V dropped 7 bases and J dropped 3; count of bases not matched to a gene: 5. The CDR3 loop spans 13 amino acids.

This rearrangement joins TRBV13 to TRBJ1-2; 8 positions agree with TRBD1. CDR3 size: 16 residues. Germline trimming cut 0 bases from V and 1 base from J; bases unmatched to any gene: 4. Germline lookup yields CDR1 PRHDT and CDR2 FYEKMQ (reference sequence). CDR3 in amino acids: CASSLGLGQVNYGYTF. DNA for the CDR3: TGTGCCAGCAGCTTAGGGTTGGGACAGGTTAACTATGGCTACACCTTC.

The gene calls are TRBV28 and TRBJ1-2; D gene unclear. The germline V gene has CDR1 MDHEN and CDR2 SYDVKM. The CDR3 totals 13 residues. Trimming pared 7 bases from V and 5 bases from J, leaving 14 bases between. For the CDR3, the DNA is TGTGCCAGCAAGAGGAGCGTTCAATATGGCTACACCTTC. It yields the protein CASKRSVQYGYTF.

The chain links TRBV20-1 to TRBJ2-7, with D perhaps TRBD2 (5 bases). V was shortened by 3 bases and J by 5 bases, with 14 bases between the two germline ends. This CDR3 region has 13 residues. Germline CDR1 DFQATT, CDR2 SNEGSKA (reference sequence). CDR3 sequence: CSASFAGNHEQYF. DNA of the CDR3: TGCAGTGCTAGTTTCGCCGGGAACCACGAGCAGTACTTC.

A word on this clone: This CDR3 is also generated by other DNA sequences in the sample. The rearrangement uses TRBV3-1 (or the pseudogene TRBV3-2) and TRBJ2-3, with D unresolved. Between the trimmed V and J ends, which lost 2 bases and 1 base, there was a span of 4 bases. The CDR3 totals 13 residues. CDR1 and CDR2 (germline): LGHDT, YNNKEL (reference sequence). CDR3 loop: CASSQRGTDTQYF. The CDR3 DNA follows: TGTGCCAGCAGCCAACGGGGCACAGATACGCAGTATTTT.

The CDR3 DNA is TGTGCCAGCAGACTAGCGATCGGTACAGATACGCAGTATTTT. Its translation: CASRLAIGTDTQYF. V and J are TRBV5-4 and TRBJ2-3; 7 bases align to TRBD2. V trimming: 5 bases; J trimming: 3 bases; junction bases outside the gene matches: 6. CDR1 and CDR2 from the germline V gene are SGHNT and YYREEE (reference sequence). The CDR3 consists of 14 residues.

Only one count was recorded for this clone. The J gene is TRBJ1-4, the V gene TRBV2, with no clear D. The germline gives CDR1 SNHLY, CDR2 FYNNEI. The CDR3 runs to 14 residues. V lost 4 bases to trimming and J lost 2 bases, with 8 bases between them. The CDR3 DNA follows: TGTGCCAGCAGTGGGGTGGGCACTAATGAAAAACTGTTTTTT. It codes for CASSGVGTNEKLFF.

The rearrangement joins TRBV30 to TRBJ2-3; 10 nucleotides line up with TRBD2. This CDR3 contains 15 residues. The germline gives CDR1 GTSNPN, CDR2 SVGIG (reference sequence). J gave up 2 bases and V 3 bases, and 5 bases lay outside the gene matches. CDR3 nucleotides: TGTGCCTGGAGCGAACTAGCGGGGCCCACAGATACGCAGTATTTT. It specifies CAWSELAGPTDTQYF.

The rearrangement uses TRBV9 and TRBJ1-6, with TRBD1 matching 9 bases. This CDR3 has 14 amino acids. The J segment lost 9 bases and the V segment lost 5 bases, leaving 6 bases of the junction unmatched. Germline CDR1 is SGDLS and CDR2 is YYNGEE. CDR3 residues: CASSEDRGSSPLHF. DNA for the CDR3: TGTGCCAGCAGTGAGGACAGGGGTAGTTCACCCCTCCACTTT.

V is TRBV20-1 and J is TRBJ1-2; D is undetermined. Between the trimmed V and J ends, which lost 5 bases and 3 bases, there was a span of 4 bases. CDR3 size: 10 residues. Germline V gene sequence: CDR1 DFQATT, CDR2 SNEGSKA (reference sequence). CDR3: CSAYDYGYTF. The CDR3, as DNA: TGCAGTGCTTATGACTATGGCTACACCTTC.

Here the CDR3 reads CASSTAPPGSNQPQHF. The CDR3 DNA sequence: TGTGCCAGCAGCACCGCGCCTCCGGGAAGCAATCAGCCCCAGCATTTT. This chain uses TRBV21-1 with TRBJ1-5. TRBV21-1 is annotated as a pseudogene. This CDR3 has 16 residues.